These T cell receptor beta chains were read from a single sample in a study of T cells after yellow fever vaccination. TCRdb re-called the 5' RACE reads through MiXCR, storing one row per CDR3 protein. This sample has 300,000 to 400,000 distinct CDR3 sequences, with less than 9.5% found just once. Material: PBMCs, obtained roughly 45 days after the first yellow fever vaccination. These receptors were collected from a young man who received the YFV17D yellow fever vaccine. The CDR3 runs from the conserved cysteine through the conserved F or W. The order of the fields is clone size, V gene, J gene, D gene, CDR3 protein, CDR3 DNA. D genes are given only for firm matches. The size of a clone is reported for some rows only, either as once, few or many, or as a class for expanded clones.

.	TRBV7-6	TRBJ2-7	.	CASSESGGLYEQYF	TGTGCCAGCAGCGAGTCGGGCGGACTCTACGAGCAGTACTTC
.	TRBV7-6	TRBJ2-5	TRBD1	CASSKRQGAPRETQYF	TGTGCCAGCAGCAAACGACAGGGAGCCCCAAGAGAAACCCAGTACTTC
.	TRBV6-1	TRBJ2-2	.	CATGTGVTGELFF	TGTGCCACTGGGACGGGTGTCACCGGGGAGCTGTTTTTT
.	TRBV9	TRBJ2-2	.	CASSVAWSVANTGELFF	TGTGCCAGCAGCGTTGCGTGGAGTGTCGCGAACACCGGGGAGCTGTTTTTT
few	TRBV6-2/TRBV6-3	TRBJ2-1	.	CASSPLGAAHEQFF	TGTGCCAGCAGCCCTCTGGGAGCAGCCCATGAGCAGTTCTTC
few	TRBV12-3/TRBV12-4	TRBJ2-4	.	CASSLQPNPTGSAKNIQYF	TGTGCCAGCAGTTTACAGCCCAACCCGACAGGCTCAGCCAAAAACATTCAGTACTTC
.	TRBV5-1	TRBJ2-3	TRBD2	CASRKAGSTDTQYF	TGCGCCAGCAGGAAAGCGGGATCCACAGATACGCAGTATTTT
many	TRBV5-1	TRBJ2-5	.	CASSLMVGVQETQYF	TGCGCCAGCAGCTTGATGGTAGGCGTTCAAGAGACCCAGTACTTC
few	TRBV7-9	TRBJ2-1	TRBD1	CASGGTGESYNEQFF	TGTGCCAGCGGTGGGACAGGCGAGTCCTACAATGAGCAGTTCTTC
.	TRBV4-2	TRBJ1-1	.	CASSQAKNTEAFF	TGTGCCAGCAGCCAAGCCAAAAACACTGAAGCTTTCTTT
.	TRBV20-1	TRBJ1-1	TRBD1	CSAYPAGTANTEAFF	TGCAGTGCTTACCCCGCCGGGACAGCGAACACTGAAGCTTTCTTT
few	TRBV6-1	TRBJ2-5	.	CASKGQGTPRETQYF	TGTGCCAGCAAGGGGCAGGGCACACCAAGGGAGACCCAGTACTTC
few	TRBV5-1	TRBJ1-6	TRBD1	CASSLRAPGQGHSPLHF	TGCGCCAGCAGCCTAAGGGCCCCGGGACAGGGACATTCACCCCTCCACTTT
.	TRBV20-1	TRBJ1-5	TRBD1	CSATGTGNLSNQPQHF	TGCAGTGCGACCGGGACAGGGAACCTTAGCAATCAGCCCCAGCATTTT
.	TRBV28	TRBJ2-5	.	CASRDRNQETQYF	TGTGCCAGCAGGGACCGGAACCAAGAGACCCAGTACTTC
.	TRBV24-1	TRBJ1-1	TRBD1	CATSDFTGAEAFF	TGTGCCACCAGTGATTTCACAGGGGCTGAAGCTTTCTTT
.	TRBV4-1	TRBJ2-7	.	CASSQEPALRDYEQYF	TGCGCCAGCAGCCAAGAACCGGCACTCCGGGACTACGAGCAGTACTTC
.	TRBV5-4	TRBJ2-1	TRBD2	CAFQAGGSYNEQFF	TGTGCCTTTCAAGCGGGGGGGTCCTACAATGAGCAGTTCTTC
few	TRBV20-1	TRBJ2-1	.	CSANRGPAYNEQFF	TGCAGTGCTAATCGGGGGCCAGCATACAATGAGCAGTTCTTC
few	TRBV7-2	TRBJ2-1	TRBD2	CALGRGIYNEQFF	TGTGCCCTCGGGCGGGGGATCTACAATGAGCAGTTCTTC
.	TRBV6-5	TRBJ1-1	TRBD1	CASSSMFRDRESGTEAFF	TGTGCCAGCAGTTCAATGTTCCGGGACAGGGAGTCGGGAACTGAAGCTTTCTTT
.	TRBV12-3/TRBV12-4	TRBJ2-4	.	CASSLFGLGKNIQYF	TGTGCCAGCAGTTTATTTGGTCTGGGTAAAAACATTCAGTACTTC
.	TRBV5-6	TRBJ2-5	.	CASSLYRWGFGETQYF	TGTGCCAGCAGCTTGTATCGGTGGGGATTTGGAGAGACCCAGTACTTC
.	TRBV18	TRBJ1-1	.	CASSPTPQGGGGTEAFF	TGTGCCAGCTCACCCACTCCACAGGGCGGCGGTGGAACTGAAGCTTTCTTT
few	TRBV7-2	TRBJ2-3	.	CASSPRRIADTQYF	TGTGCCAGCAGCCCCCGCCGTATCGCAGATACGCAGTATTTT
.	TRBV4-2	TRBJ2-6	TRBD1	CASSPRQGASGANVLTF	TGTGCCAGCAGCCCCCGACAGGGGGCCTCTGGGGCCAACGTCCTGACTTTC
few	TRBV20-1	TRBJ2-1	TRBD2	CSASRDSGGLNEQFF	TGCAGTGCTAGTAGGGATAGCGGGGGCTTAAATGAGCAGTTCTTC
.	TRBV11-2	TRBJ1-4	.	CASSLAGDEKLFF	TGTGCCAGCAGCTTAGCAGGGGATGAAAAACTGTTTTTT
.	TRBV7-2	TRBJ2-1	.	CASSPPGTTVREQFF	TGTGCCAGCAGCCCCCCCGGGACAACCGTTCGTGAGCAGTTCTTC
few	TRBV24-1	TRBJ1-2	TRBD1	CATSDRGASYGYTF	TGTGCCACCAGCGACAGGGGCGCCTCTTATGGCTACACCTTC
few	TRBV7-8	TRBJ2-1	.	CASSSPRGRPMSGTYNEQFF	TGTGCCAGCAGCTCCCCTAGGGGTAGGCCCATGTCTGGCACCTACAATGAGCAGTTCTTC
.	TRBV6-6	TRBJ2-7	.	CASNEGSGEQYF	TGTGCCAGCAATGAGGGGTCAGGTGAGCAGTACTTC
.	TRBV20-1	TRBJ2-3	.	CSARVHGGDTDTQYF	TGCAGTGCTAGAGTCCATGGCGGGGACACAGATACGCAGTATTTT
many	TRBV11-1	TRBJ2-7	.	CASSSRGPSYEQYF	TGTGCCAGCAGCTCGAGGGGCCCGTCCTACGAGCAGTACTTC
.	TRBV6-5	TRBJ2-5	.	CASSYPQGKGQETQYF	TGTGCCAGCAGTTACCCCCAGGGGAAAGGACAAGAGACCCAGTACTTC
many	TRBV28	TRBJ2-2	TRBD2	CASRGGGNTGELFF	TGTGCCAGCCGGGGGGGAGGAAATACCGGGGAGCTGTTTTTT
few	TRBV7-6	TRBJ1-5	.	CASSLARAGRENSNQPQHF	TGTGCCAGCAGCTTAGCGCGAGCAGGGAGGGAGAATAGCAATCAGCCCCAGCATTTT
few	TRBV20-1	TRBJ1-4	.	CSARDFRIGGGTNEKLFF	TGCAGTGCTAGAGATTTTCGGATAGGAGGGGGAACTAATGAAAAACTGTTTTTT
.	TRBV29-1	TRBJ2-7	TRBD1	CSVGGTGIDEQYF	TGCAGCGTTGGAGGGACAGGGATCGACGAGCAGTACTTC
.	TRBV18	TRBJ2-7	.	CASSSDEVREQYF	TGTGCCAGCTCATCGGACGAAGTTAGGGAGCAGTACTTC
few	TRBV4-2	TRBJ2-1	TRBD2	CASSPTTSGGYNEQFF	TGTGCCAGCAGCCCCACGACTAGCGGGGGCTACAATGAGCAGTTCTTC
.	TRBV7-9	TRBJ2-5	TRBD1	CASSTRLTGGDSETQYF	TGTGCCAGCAGCACTCGGCTGACAGGGGGCGACTCAGAGACCCAGTACTTC